This T cell receptor beta chain was recorded in a study of blood T cells in healthy people across ages. General study results and limits: Versus aged donors, long-lived donors had higher diversity and more naive CD4+ cells. Diversity figures derived from one million T cells were judged to underestimate the true value.

Sample-barcoded 5' priming and a J-beta primer mix drove a second PCR of roughly 6 to 12 cycles. TCRdb re-called the 5' RACE reads with MiXCR, one entry per CDR3 protein. In the table there are 1.5 million to 2 million distinct CDR3 sequences, 40% to 55% of which are singletons. Drawn from each donor were roughly 10 milliliters of peripheral blood. As regards this clonotype: No antigen is known for it.

Germline values: CDR1 MNHEY, CDR2 SVGEGT. The V end lost 5 bases, the J end lost 4 bases, and 19 bases lay between the germline ends. The CDR3 sequence is 16 residues long. The source of this sequence is a woman aged 40 to 50 in good health. The chain carries TRBV6-2 or TRBV6-3 and TRBJ2-3; D is undetermined. Material for sequencing was blood. The CDR3 nucleotides are TGTGCCAGCAGTCGACGGACCCAGCCAAGGCCAGATACGCAGTATTTT. Amino acid sequence: CASSRRTQPRPDTQYF.